The 21 T cell receptor beta chains below all came from one sample that was sequenced in a study of shared clonotypes between healthy human individuals. Naivety among CD8 cells was defined by CD45RO negativity and positive CCR7 selection, thereby excluding terminally differentiated effector memory CD45RA+ cells. The repertoire was sequenced with immunoSEQ multiplex PCR; TCRdb's copy has only in-frame clones and lacks some. The sample lists about 1,900,000 clones, approximately 95% occurring once. Sequenced input: naive CD8+ T cells sorted from blood. These receptors originate from a man in his late teens or twenties in good health.

The CDR3 region is CASSVPSGDGFYSNQPQHF. As DNA, the CDR3 is TGTGCCAGCAGTGTTCCGTCCGGGGACGGATTTTATAGCAATCAGCCCCAGCATTTT. V usage is TRBV2 and J usage is TRBJ1-5; a weak D match, TRBD1 (5 bases). Germline-derived CDR1 and CDR2 are SNHLY and FYNNEI. The CDR3 covers 19 residues. The ends were cut back, 4 bases at V and 0 bases at J, with 22 bases in the middle.

The CDR3 reads CSVGGGAYNEQFF. CDR3 sequence (DNA): TGCAGCGTAGGCGGGGGGGCCTACAATGAGCAGTTCTTC. This chain uses TRBV29-1 with TRBJ2-1, with 9 bases matching TRBD2. This CDR3 is 13 amino acids long. Germline V gene lookup returns CDR1 SQVTM and CDR2 ANQGSEA. After removal of 6 bases from V and 2 bases from J, the junction contained 2 bases not matched to a gene.

The genes are TRBV10-2 and TRBJ1-6, with 7 nucleotides matching TRBD1. The germline V gene has CDR1 WSHSY and CDR2 SAAADI. The trim removed 3 bases at V and 8 bases at J, leaving 1 base unmatched. The CDR3 consists of 13 residues. In nucleotides, the CDR3 is TGCGCCAGCAGTGAAACAGGGGATTCACCCCTCCACTTT. Protein sequence: CASSETGDSPLHF.

The sample holds one count of this clone. V is TRBV28 and J is TRBJ1-5; no reliable D call. CDR1 is MDHEN and CDR2 is SYDVKM in the germline V gene. This CDR3 comprises 12 residues. The V end lost 0 bases, the J end lost 4 bases, and 1 base lay between the germline ends. The DNA of the CDR3 is TGTGCCAGCAGTTTATGGAATCAGCCCCAGCATTTT. It encodes CASSLWNQPQHF.

The CDR3 DNA reads TGTGCCAGCAGCTTAGGGTCTTGGCTAGCGGGGCATGAGCAGTTCTTC. Translating gives CASSLGSWLAGHEQFF. V and J are TRBV7-3 and TRBJ2-1; 9 bases map to TRBD2. The CDR3 is 16 amino acids. CDR1 is SGHTA, CDR2 FQGTGA, per germline. V shed 2 bases, J shed 8 bases, and the junction held 10 bases outside the gene matches.

The J gene is TRBJ2-5, the V gene TRBV5-1; no clear D. The V gene lost 5 bases and the J gene lost 3 bases, with 17 bases spanning the gap. CDR3 length equals 15 residues. Per germline, CDR1 SGHRS and CDR2 YFSETQ. The CDR3 coding sequence is TGCGCCAGCAGTCCAGACCGCTACCAGGAAGAGACCCAGTACTTC. This gives the protein CASSPDRYQEETQYF. Filled out from reference TRBV5-1 and TRBJ2-5, the complete variable domain reads KAGVTQTPRYLIKTRGQQVTLSCSPISGHRSVSWYQQTPGQGLQFLFEYFSETQRNKGNFPGRFSGRQFSNSRSEMNVSTLELGDSALYLCASSPDRYQEETQYFGPGTRLLVL.

The chain employs TRBV13 and TRBJ2-5; D unresolved. CDR1 is PRHDT and CDR2 is FYEKMQ in the germline V gene (reference sequence). The CDR3 totals 12 residues. V lost 6 bases and J lost 5, with 10 bases in between. The CDR3 DNA reads as TGTGCCAGCAGTCGATTGAGGGAGACCCAGTACTTC. Amino acid sequence: CASSRLRETQYF.

The V gene is TRBV5-8, the J gene TRBJ1-3; D is perhaps TRBD1 (6 bases). CDR1 and CDR2 from the germline V gene are SGHTS and YDEGEE. This CDR3 contains 12 residues. Trimming stripped 7 bases from V and 9 bases from J, with 14 bases between. This CDR3 reads CASSPSGATIYF. The DNA of the CDR3 is TGTGCCAGCTCACCATCAGGGGCCACCATATATTTT.

The V call is TRBV5-6, the J call TRBJ2-7; possibly TRBD1 or TRBD2 for D (5 bases each). Between the trimmed V and J ends, which lost 4 bases and 1 base, there was a span of 9 bases. This CDR3 is built from 13 residues. From germline, CDR1 is SGHDT and CDR2 YYEEEE. CDR3: CASSPGRSYEQYF. CDR3 in DNA: TGTGCCAGCAGCCCGGGACGGTCCTACGAGCAGTACTTC.

The rearrangement links TRBV28 to TRBJ2-7; 8 positions agree with TRBD2. V was pared by 7 bases and J by 4 bases, with 9 bases of the junction left unmatched. This CDR3 spans 14 amino acids. Germline V lookup: CDR1 MDHEN, CDR2 SYDVKM. The CDR3 nucleotides read TGTGCCAGCACCTTCCGGGGGGGGCGTTACGAGCAGTACTTC. Protein sequence: CASTFRGGRYEQYF.

The rearrangement uses TRBV5-6 and TRBJ2-3, with 8 nucleotides matching TRBD1. Trimming at V came to 6 bases and at J to 6 bases, leaving 9 bases not matched to a gene. The CDR3 spans 14 residues. CDR1 and CDR2 from the germline V gene are SGHDT and YYEEEE. The CDR3 sequence is CASTIDRGADTQYF. The CDR3 DNA sequence: TGTGCCAGCACCATAGACAGGGGCGCGGATACGCAGTATTTT.

This clone showed up just a few times. The CDR3 nucleotides are TGTGCCAGCAGCTTGAGTCCGTCCTACGAGCAGTACTTC. Its translation: CASSLSPSYEQYF. The rearrangement links TRBV5-6 to TRBJ2-7; D uncertain. Germline lookup yields CDR1 SGHDT and CDR2 YYEEEE. The ends were cut back, 1 base at V and 1 base at J, with 6 bases in the middle. The CDR3 is made up of 13 amino acids.

The rearrangement joins TRBV4-3 to TRBJ1-2; D not resolved. This CDR3 is built from 13 residues. In germline, CDR1 is LGHNA, CDR2 YSLEER. The V end was cut by 5 bases, the J end by 6 bases, with 13 bases between. The CDR3 reads CASSLTPLDGYTF. The CDR3, as DNA: TGCGCCAGCAGCTTGACCCCTCTGGATGGCTACACCTTC.

The rearrangement links TRBV13 to TRBJ1-2, with a possible D match to TRBD1 (5 bases). This CDR3 has 13 amino acids. Germline-derived CDR1 and CDR2 are PRHDT and FYEKMQ (reference sequence). Trimming pared 2 bases from V and 5 bases from J, leaving 9 bases between. CDR3 sequence reads: CASSLRGSYGYTF. The CDR3, as DNA: TGTGCCAGCAGCTTACGGGGGTCTTATGGCTACACCTTC.

The chain links TRBV7-2 to TRBJ1-3, with no clear D. Germline V gene lookup returns CDR1 SGHTA and CDR2 FQGNSA. The CDR3 is 15 amino acids. Trimming cost V 5 bases and J 0 bases, with 11 bases left between them. Written as DNA, the CDR3 is TGTGCCAGCAGCGATCGACTTAGCTCTGGAAACACCATATATTTT. It is translated as CASSDRLSSGNTIYF.

CDR3 protein: CASAAVANYGYTF. The CDR3 DNA reads TGTGCCAGCGCGGCGGTAGCTAACTATGGCTACACCTTC. The chain couples TRBV7-9 to TRBJ1-2; D gene unclear. V lost 8 bases, J lost 0 bases, and 10 bases lay in between. Germline V gene sequence: CDR1 SEHNR, CDR2 FQNEAQ (reference sequence). CDR3 size: 13 residues.

This clone was detected only a few times. The genes are TRBV27 and TRBJ1-6; D unresolved. CDR3 size: 14 residues. V was pared by 6 bases and J by 5 bases, with 11 bases between. Per germline, CDR1 MNHEY and CDR2 SMNVEV (reference sequence). CDR3 protein: CASSDGPNNSPLHF. The CDR3 DNA reads as TGTGCCAGCAGCGACGGACCGAATAATTCACCCCTCCACTTT.

The count of this clone is one. The sample holds other DNA sequences that translate to the same CDR3. This chain joins TRBV4-1 and TRBJ2-1, with 7 bases that match TRBD2. Germline CDR1 MGHRA, CDR2 YSYEKL. J was trimmed by 7 bases and V by 3 bases; bases with no gene match: 3. This CDR3 has 13 residues. CDR3 protein: CASSHSGGNEQFF. DNA of the CDR3: TGCGCCAGCAGCCATTCGGGGGGAAATGAGCAGTTCTTC.

The chain joins TRBV7-9 to TRBJ2-7; 14 bases map to TRBD2. J gave up 7 bases and V 7 bases, and 3 bases lay outside the gene matches. Germline V gene lookup returns CDR1 SEHNR and CDR2 FQNEAQ (reference sequence). CDR3 length: 13 residues. The CDR3 here is CASIGTSGREQYF. In DNA form, the CDR3 reads TGTGCCAGCATTGGGACTAGCGGGAGAGAGCAGTACTTC.

This clone appeared a single time. The chain links TRBV7-9 to TRBJ1-5; D is unresolved. The CDR3 is made up of 12 amino acids. Germline CDR1 and CDR2: SEHNR and FQNEAQ (reference sequence). V was trimmed by 7 bases and J by 7 bases, leaving 11 bases between them. CDR3 amino acids: CASTWGAQPQHF. The CDR3 nucleotides are TGTGCCAGCACATGGGGAGCACAGCCCCAGCATTTT.

The chain recombines TRBV2 with TRBJ2-1, with unresolved D. The CDR3 is 10 residues long. Looked up from germline, CDR1 is SNHLY and CDR2 is FYNNEI. V lost 4 bases and J 12 bases, leaving 7 bases between the germline ends. The CDR3 reads CASSGPGQFF. The DNA for the CDR3 is TGTGCCAGCAGTGGGCCAGGGCAGTTCTTC.